This paragraph covers one T cell receptor beta chain sequence. The data derive from a study of control samples from healthy donors and cancer patients. Generated by immunoSEQ multiplex PCR, the TCRdb table keeps only in-frame clones and is missing some. The sample gives roughly 370,000 clones, 75% to 95% of which show up once; around 6.5% is in the top ten. In germline, CDR1 is MNHEY, CDR2 SVGAGI. The CDR3 spans 14 residues. V lost 5 bases to trimming and J lost 4 bases, with 15 bases between them. The TCR sequence derives from a man aged 40-49 years with head and neck cancer. Sequencing input: PBMCs. This chain uses TRBV6-5 with TRBJ2-7; TRBD1 or TRBD2 may be the D gene (5 bases each). The CDR3 loop reads CASSRGGGTYEQYF. The DNA for the CDR3 is TGTGCCAGCAGTCGGGGTGGGGGTACGTACGAGCAGTACTTC.